The 26 T cell receptor beta chains below come from one sample, sequenced in a study of regulatory T cells in long-lasting Graves disease. Time point specified: newly diagnosed GD, antithyroid drugs for less than 3 months. PBMC RNA was the source of the TCR library. Assembly of TCR beta libraries relied on iRepertoire HTBI primers together with Arm-PCR of CDR3 regions. Via MiXCR, TCRdb re-called the multiplex PCR reads, giving one row per CDR3 protein. Here the sample spans more than 400,000 distinct CDR3 sequences, 15% to 20% being singletons. These same data were also listed under a study on T cells in Graves' hyperthyroidism and ophthalmopathy.

Sample: peripheral blood mononuclear cells (PBMCs), taken at new diagnosis, from a patient treated with antithyroid drugs. The receptors stem from a man in his forties or fifties with Graves disease.

The chain links TRBV6-1 to TRBJ2-1; TRBD2 aligns across 12 bases. Germline V lookup: CDR1 MNHNS, CDR2 SASEGT. The ends lost 5 bases at V and 9 bases at J; junction bases unmatched: 5. CDR3 length: 14 amino acids. The CDR3 sequence is CASSLTSGSGEQFF. CDR3 nucleotide sequence: TGTGCCAGCAGTCTGACTAGCGGGAGTGGTGAGCAGTTCTTC.

CDR3 in DNA: TGTGCCACCAGTGTCACGGGTCGGGGGCACACTGAAGCTTTCTTT. It is translated as CATSVTGRGHTEAFF. The chain has TRBV24-1 and TRBJ1-1; maybe TRBD1 (6 bases). Trimming left V 5 bases short and J 3 bases short, with 15 bases between. This CDR3 spans 15 amino acids. Germline CDR1 is KGHDR and CDR2 is SFDVKD.

There are a few counts of this clonotype. The chain has TRBV28 and TRBJ2-3, with D possibly TRBD2 on 6 matching bases. Germline V gives CDR1 MDHEN, CDR2 SYDVKM. V lost 2 bases, J lost 3 bases, and 12 bases lay in between. The CDR3 loop spans 15 amino acids. The CDR3 DNA is TGTGCCAGCAGTTTAGGGACTGGGCAAACAGATACGCAGTATTTT. This encodes CASSLGTGQTDTQYF.

The J gene is TRBJ1-4, the V gene TRBV20-1; D is unclear. Trimming left V 5 bases short and J 0 bases short, with 7 bases between. This CDR3 spans 13 amino acids. Germline V lookup: CDR1 DFQATT, CDR2 SNEGSKA (reference sequence). The CDR3 protein is CSAAGSTNEKLFF. The CDR3 DNA reads TGCAGTGCTGCCGGTTCAACTAATGAAAAACTGTTTTTT.

The chain employs TRBV7-2 and TRBJ2-5, with D unclear. Germline lookup yields CDR1 SGHTA and CDR2 FQGNSA. The CDR3 has 14 residues. Trimming pared 5 bases from V and 5 bases from J, leaving 15 bases between. The CDR3 DNA reads TGTGCCAGCAGCGCCACTACTACAAGGGAGACCCAGTACTTC. This codes for CASSATTTRETQYF.

This clonotype was detected only a few times. The conserved phenylalanine or tryptophan normally closing the CDR3 is absent here, so this likely arose from a read error. The chain carries TRBV5-1 and TRBJ2-7; 7 bases line up with TRBD2. J was trimmed by 2 bases and V by 4 bases; bases with no gene match: 9. The CDR3 is made up of 15 amino acids. Germline values: CDR1 SGHRS, CDR2 YFSETQ. The CDR3 bases are TGCGCCAGCAGCATTATGGGGGGGAGGACCTACGAGCAGTACCTC. Protein: CASSIMGGRTYEQYL.

The sample holds many counts of this clonotype. CDR3 protein: CSANQDVAWGSYEQYF. For the CDR3, the DNA is TGCAGTGCCAACCAAGACGTAGCGTGGGGCTCCTACGAGCAGTACTTC. This chain connects TRBV20-1 to TRBJ2-7, with D possibly matching TRBD2 (5 bases). The CDR3 extends over 16 amino acids. V lost 6 bases, J lost 0 bases, and 21 bases lay in between. Germline V gene lookup returns CDR1 DFQATT and CDR2 SNEGSKA (reference sequence).

The V call is TRBV14, the J call TRBJ1-2, with D uncertain. This CDR3 spans 15 amino acids. Germline V CDR1 and CDR2: SGHDN, FVKESK. Trimming removed 5 bases at V and 7 bases at J, with 20 bases between. In DNA, the CDR3 is TGTGCCAGCAGCGAAACCCCATTCTCGTATGGTGGCTACACCTTC. It codes for CASSETPFSYGGYTF.

The table lists this clonotype with many counts. V gene TRBV7-6 combines with J gene TRBJ2-1; D may be TRBD2 (6 bases). The CDR3 has 13 amino acids. Looked up from germline, CDR1 is SGHVS and CDR2 is FNYEAQ. Trimming cost V 7 bases and J 9 bases, with 16 bases left between them. The CDR3 nucleotides are TGTGCCAGCAACGGGGGTTTAGGTGTTGAGCAGTTCTTC. It is translated as CASNGGLGVEQFF.

This clonotype was observed many times. Here the CDR3 DNA reads TGTGCCAGCAGCCAATCAGGTGGAGACACCCAGTACTTC. It translates to CASSQSGGDTQYF. The chain carries TRBV16 and TRBJ2-5; D ambiguous. This CDR3 is 13 amino acids long. Germline CDR1 and CDR2: KGHSY and FQNENV. The germline V and J ends were trimmed by 0 bases and 8 bases, with 10 bases remaining between them.

This clonotype was seen many times. V and J are TRBV30 and TRBJ2-2; perhaps TRBD2 as D (5 bases). The CDR3 runs to 13 residues. Germline CDR1 and CDR2: GTSNPN and SVGIG (reference sequence). The ends were cut back, 2 bases at V and 7 bases at J, with 11 bases in the middle. The CDR3: CAWSQLGDGELFF. For the CDR3, the DNA is TGTGCCTGGAGTCAATTGGGAGACGGGGAGCTGTTTTTT.

The chain joins TRBV5-6 to TRBJ2-7; D is tentatively TRBD1 or TRBD2 (5 bases each). The CDR3 has 14 residues. Trimming pared 4 bases from V and 3 bases from J, leaving 14 bases between. Germline assignment: CDR1 SGHDT and CDR2 YYEEEE. CDR3 in amino acids: CASSLRGIHYEQYF. CDR3 DNA: TGTGCCAGCAGCCTGAGGGGAATCCACTACGAGCAGTACTTC. Drawing the rest from reference TRBV5-6 and TRBJ2-7, the complete variable domain is DAGVTQSPTHLIKTRGQQVTLRCSPKSGHDTVSWYQQALGQGPQFIFQYYEEEERQRGNFPDRFSGHQFPNYSSELNVNALLLGDSALYLCASSLRGIHYEQYFGPGTRLTVT.

A word on this clonotype: It may be a read error: a sequence one base away is much more abundant. This sequence joins TRBV6-1 and TRBJ2-3; D gene uncertain. CDR3 length equals 12 residues. V dropped 4 bases and J dropped 2 bases, with 4 bases sitting between them. Germline V lookup: CDR1 MNHNS, CDR2 SASEGT. The CDR3 is CASSVDTDTQYF. The CDR3 DNA reads as TGTGCCAGCAGTGTGGACACAGATACGCAGTATTTT.

This clonotype has ten or more counts. This chain uses TRBV28 with TRBJ2-1, with 14 nucleotides matching TRBD2. V trimming: 7 bases; J trimming: 2 bases; junction bases outside the gene matches: 7. The germline V gene encodes CDR1 MDHEN and CDR2 SYDVKM. The length of the CDR3 is 17 residues. The CDR3 bases are TGTGCCAGCACCCTGAGACTAGCGGGAGGGCCCTACAATGAGCAGTTCTTC. This codes for CASTLRLAGGPYNEQFF.

This clonotype was detected many times. The gene calls are TRBV28 and TRBJ2-7; D is tentatively TRBD1 or TRBD2 (6 bases each). The V gene lost 3 bases and the J gene lost 5 bases, with 17 bases spanning the gap. Germline CDR1 is MDHEN and CDR2 is SYDVKM. The CDR3 has 15 amino acids. The CDR3 DNA reads as TGTGCCAGCAGTTTTCAACAGGGACCGGGGGACGAGCAGTACTTC. This translates into CASSFQQGPGDEQYF.

The gene calls are TRBV19 and TRBJ1-1, with a tentative D call TRBD1 (6 bases). Germline assignment: CDR1 LNHDA and CDR2 SQIVND (reference sequence). This CDR3 region has 12 residues. V gave up 6 bases and J gave up 1 base, with 6 bases separating them. The CDR3 region is CASRDRNTEAFF. CDR3 in DNA: TGTGCCAGTAGGGACAGGAACACTGAAGCTTTCTTT.

There are many counts of this clonotype. The rearrangement joins TRBV28 to TRBJ1-1; D unclear. The ends were cut back, 6 bases at V and 5 bases at J, with 16 bases in the middle. The CDR3 covers 14 residues. Germline values: CDR1 MDHEN, CDR2 SYDVKM. As DNA, the CDR3 is TGTGCCAGCAGGCATCAGGACGGAGGGACTGAAGCTTTCTTT. It codes for CASRHQDGGTEAFF.

This clonotype was observed a few times. The chain uses TRBV7-9 and TRBJ1-2, with 9 bases identical to TRBD1. The CDR3 totals 13 residues. V was clipped by 4 bases and J by 8 bases; unmatched bases: 5. Germline V gene lookup returns CDR1 SEHNR and CDR2 FQNEAQ (reference sequence). CDR3 nucleotide sequence: TGTGCCAGCAGCTCCGGGACAGGGTTGGGCTACACCTTC. Its protein is CASSSGTGLGYTF.

Note on this clonotype: Germline is not matched at one junction end, which may reflect a read error. The V gene is TRBV6-1, the J gene TRBJ2-5, with 9 bases identical to TRBD1. The CDR3 consists of 9 residues. The germline V gene has CDR1 MNHNS and CDR2 SASEGT. This chain's CDR3 is CASSVDRGF. CDR3 bases: TGTGCCAGCAGTGTGGACAGGGGCTTC.

This clonotype was counted only a few times. The CDR3: CASSIGHNEQFF. The CDR3 coding sequence is TGTGCCAGTAGTATAGGGCACAATGAGCAGTTCTTC. The chain has TRBV19 and TRBJ2-1; D not resolved. The CDR3 spans 12 residues. The germline CDR1 and CDR2 sequences are LNHDA and SQIVND (reference sequence). Trimming pared 1 base from V and 5 bases from J, leaving 3 bases between. Based on the CDR3 plus reference TRBV19 and TRBJ2-1, the full variable domain is DGGITQSPKYLFRKEGQNVTLSCEQNLNHDAMYWYRQDPGQGLRLIYYSQIVNDFQKGDIAEGYSVSREKKESFPLTVTSAQKNPTAFYLCASSIGHNEQFFGPGTRLTVL.

This clonotype showed up many times. The genes are TRBV12-3 or TRBV12-4 and TRBJ2-5; D gene uncertain. The CDR3 sequence is 15 residues long. Between the trimmed V and J ends, which lost 4 bases and 1 base, there was a span of 13 bases. The CDR3 DNA reads as TGTGCCAGCAGTTATAAGGGATCCCCCCAAGAGACCCAGTACTTC. As protein: CASSYKGSPQETQYF.

This clonotype was observed at least ten times. The rearrangement joins TRBV7-9 to TRBJ2-7, with D tentatively TRBD1 (6 bases). Germline CDR1 reads SEHNR; CDR2 reads FQNEAQ (reference sequence). V lost 2 bases and J 2 bases, leaving 10 bases between the germline ends. The length of the CDR3 is 14 residues. CDR3 sequence reads: CASSLRDKPYEQYF. In DNA form, the CDR3 reads TGTGCCAGCAGCTTAAGGGACAAGCCCTACGAGCAGTACTTC.

The chain employs TRBV6-1 and TRBJ2-1; no clear D. CDR1 is MNHNS and CDR2 is SASEGT in the germline V gene. Trimming pared 2 bases from V and 4 bases from J, leaving 3 bases between. The CDR3 is 12 amino acids. The CDR3: CASSELYNEQFF. CDR3 sequence (DNA): TGTGCCAGCAGTGAACTTTACAATGAGCAGTTCTTC.

J is TRBJ1-2 and V is TRBV5-1, with a possible D match to TRBD1 (6 bases). This CDR3 is built from 13 residues. V was trimmed by 5 bases and J by 6 bases, leaving 14 bases between them. CDR1 is SGHRS and CDR2 is YFSETQ in the germline V gene. In DNA, the CDR3 is TGCGCCAGCAGACAGGACAGAGTCGATGGCTACACCTTC. The encoded protein is CASRQDRVDGYTF. The full variable domain, in which reference TRBV5-1 and TRBJ1-2 provide the parts outside the CDR3, is KAGVTQTPRYLIKTRGQQVTLSCSPISGHRSVSWYQQTPGQGLQFLFEYFSETQRNKGNFPGRFSGRQFSNSRSEMNVSTLELGDSALYLCASRQDRVDGYTFGSGTRLTVV.

This clonotype was recorded at least ten times. The rearrangement links TRBV28 to TRBJ1-1; 9 bases match TRBD1. Per germline, CDR1 MDHEN and CDR2 SYDVKM. J lost 1 base, V lost 9 bases, and 6 bases had no gene match. The CDR3 is 14 residues long. The CDR3 here is CASSIQGANTEAFF. CDR3 in DNA: TGTGCCAGTAGTATACAGGGGGCGAACACTGAAGCTTTCTTT.

This clonotype was recorded many times. CDR3 bases: TGTGCCAGCAGTTGGGGCGGGCGCGCAGATACGCAGTATTTT. This translates into CASSWGGRADTQYF. The chain recombines TRBV28 with TRBJ2-3; TRBD1 or TRBD2 may be the D gene (5 bases each). The V gene's germline CDR1 is MDHEN and CDR2 SYDVKM. The CDR3 loop spans 14 amino acids. Trimming took 4 bases from V and 4 from J, leaving 12 bases between them.